The rows below give T cell receptor beta chains drawn from one sample of a study of cytomegalovirus exposure and HLA in healthy donors. Assay used: immunoSEQ multiplex PCR; TCRdb lists only in-frame clones, some missing. The sample includes approximately 120,000 clones, about three quarters seen only once; the top ten take around 12%. Sequencing was carried out using PBMCs. The receptors stem from a woman in her forties in good health and CMV-seropositive. The CDR3 runs from the conserved cysteine through the conserved F or W. Each record gives: D gene, V gene, J gene, clone size, CDR3 protein, CDR3 DNA. A D gene is named only where the DNA matches it firmly. Where a row states a size, it is once, few, many or the class of an expanded clone; other rows omit it.

d_gene: TRBD2
v_gene: TRBV6-1
j_gene: TRBJ2-3
abundance: NA
CDR3aa: CASSDRTSPDTQYF
CDR3nt: TGTGCCAGCAGTGACAGGACTAGCCCGGATACGCAGTATTTT

d_gene: TRBD1
v_gene: TRBV5-1
j_gene: TRBJ2-7
abundance: once
CDR3aa: CASSGQGVSEQYF
CDR3nt: TGCGCCAGTTCTGGCCAGGGGGTGAGTGAGCAGTACTTC

d_gene: TRBD2
v_gene: TRBV27
j_gene: TRBJ2-7
abundance: NA
CDR3aa: CASRWPLGRGDSYEQYF
CDR3nt: TGTGCCAGCAGATGGCCCCTGGGGCGGGGGGACTCCTACGAGCAGTACTTC

d_gene: TRBD2
v_gene: TRBV7-9
j_gene: TRBJ2-2
abundance: NA
CDR3aa: CASSPTGLAVGTGELFF
CDR3nt: TGTGCCAGCAGCCCTACTGGACTAGCGGTGGGGACCGGGGAGCTGTTTTTT

d_gene: NA
v_gene: TRBV6-6
j_gene: TRBJ1-2
abundance: NA
CDR3aa: CASIQGGSNYGYTF
CDR3nt: TGTGCCAGCATACAGGGAGGGTCTAACTATGGCTACACCTTC

d_gene: TRBD1
v_gene: TRBV2
j_gene: TRBJ2-7
abundance: few
CDR3aa: CASSQGTASYEQYF
CDR3nt: TGTGCCAGCAGTCAAGGGACAGCCTCCTACGAGCAGTACTTC

d_gene: NA
v_gene: TRBV27
j_gene: TRBJ2-4
abundance: NA
CDR3aa: CASSLRGTALSSPGKNIQYF
CDR3nt: TGTGCCAGCAGTTTACGCGGGACAGCCCTCTCCTCTCCGGGCAAAAACATTCAGTACTTC

d_gene: TRBD2
v_gene: TRBV11-2
j_gene: TRBJ2-7
abundance: NA
CDR3aa: CASSLSGGLYYEQYF
CDR3nt: TGTGCCAGCAGCCTTAGCGGGGGGCTTTACTACGAGCAGTACTTC

d_gene: NA
v_gene: TRBV30
j_gene: TRBJ2-4
abundance: NA
CDR3aa: CAWSYRNIQYF
CDR3nt: TGTGCCTGGAGTTATAGAAACATTCAGTACTTC

d_gene: TRBD1
v_gene: TRBV5-1
j_gene: TRBJ1-5
abundance: NA
CDR3aa: CASSLDRGEGQPQHF
CDR3nt: TGCGCCAGCAGCTTGGACAGGGGTGAGGGGCAGCCCCAGCATTTT

d_gene: NA
v_gene: TRBV5-4
j_gene: TRBJ2-2
abundance: NA
CDR3aa: CASSLGNSFRELFF
CDR3nt: TGTGCCAGCAGCTTGGGTAACAGTTTTCGGGAGCTGTTTTTT

d_gene: TRBD1
v_gene: TRBV2
j_gene: TRBJ2-1
abundance: NA
CDR3aa: CASIPGGTYNEQFF
CDR3nt: TGTGCCAGCATCCCAGGGGGCACCTACAATGAGCAGTTCTTC

d_gene: NA
v_gene: TRBV6-1
j_gene: TRBJ2-3
abundance: NA
CDR3aa: CASSEARGREIKMQYF
CDR3nt: TGTGCCAGCAGTGAAGCGCGTGGGAGAGAGATAAAAATGCAGTATTTT

d_gene: TRBD1
v_gene: TRBV7-8
j_gene: TRBJ2-2
abundance: few
CDR3aa: CASSSGTEDTGELFF
CDR3nt: TGTGCCAGCAGCTCCGGGACAGAAGACACCGGGGAGCTGTTTTTT

d_gene: NA
v_gene: TRBV19
j_gene: TRBJ1-3
abundance: once
CDR3aa: CASSETGPLSGNTIYF
CDR3nt: TGTGCCAGTTCTGAGACAGGACCTCTCTCTGGAAACACCATATATTTT

d_gene: NA
v_gene: TRBV2
j_gene: TRBJ1-4
abundance: NA
CDR3aa: CASSVGANEKLFF
CDR3nt: TGTGCCAGCAGTGTGGGAGCTAATGAAAAACTGTTTTTT

d_gene: NA
v_gene: TRBV15
j_gene: TRBJ1-1
abundance: few
CDR3aa: CATSRDLERNTEAFF
CDR3nt: TGTGCCACCAGCAGAGATCTCGAGAGGAACACTGAAGCTTTCTTT

d_gene: TRBD2
v_gene: TRBV6-1
j_gene: TRBJ2-7
abundance: NA
CDR3aa: CAAQEGGLDYEQYF
CDR3nt: TGTGCCGCACAAGAAGGGGGACTAGATTACGAGCAGTACTTC

d_gene: NA
v_gene: TRBV4-1
j_gene: TRBJ2-5
abundance: NA
CDR3aa: CASSQDNRVWETQYF
CDR3nt: TGCGCCAGCAGCCAAGATAACAGGGTATGGGAGACCCAGTACTTC

d_gene: TRBD1
v_gene: TRBV19
j_gene: TRBJ2-7
abundance: few
CDR3aa: CASSRTGLYEQYF
CDR3nt: TGTGCCAGTAGTCGGACAGGACTCTACGAGCAGTACTTC

d_gene: NA
v_gene: TRBV5-1
j_gene: TRBJ2-7
abundance: NA
CDR3aa: CASSLAEVSYEQYF
CDR3nt: TGCGCCAGCAGCTTGGCCGAGGTCTCCTACGAGCAGTACTTC

d_gene: TRBD2
v_gene: TRBV30
j_gene: TRBJ2-7
abundance: NA
CDR3aa: CALTGLAGFYEQYF
CDR3nt: TGTGCCTTGACGGGACTAGCGGGATTCTACGAGCAGTACTTC

d_gene: NA
v_gene: TRBV5-4
j_gene: TRBJ2-5
abundance: NA
CDR3aa: CASSPGGKETQYF
CDR3nt: TGTGCCAGCAGCCCCGGGGGAAAAGAGACCCAGTACTTC

d_gene: TRBD2
v_gene: TRBV10-3
j_gene: TRBJ2-6
abundance: NA
CDR3aa: CAIFGGGSGANVLTF
CDR3nt: TGTGCCATTTTTGGGGGGGGGTCTGGGGCCAACGTCCTGACTTTC

d_gene: TRBD1
v_gene: TRBV5-1
j_gene: TRBJ2-2
abundance: NA
CDR3aa: CASSPLWTGVNTGELFF
CDR3nt: TGCGCCAGCAGCCCCTTGTGGACAGGGGTCAACACCGGGGAGCTGTTTTTT

d_gene: TRBD1
v_gene: TRBV6-1
j_gene: TRBJ1-1
abundance: NA
CDR3aa: CASNHRGITEAFF
CDR3nt: TGTGCCAGCAACCACAGGGGAATCACTGAAGCTTTCTTT

d_gene: TRBD2
v_gene: TRBV7-9
j_gene: TRBJ2-1
abundance: NA
CDR3aa: CASSLLAGSYNEQFF
CDR3nt: TGTGCCAGCAGCTTATTAGCGGGTTCCTACAATGAGCAGTTCTTC

d_gene: NA
v_gene: TRBV29-1
j_gene: TRBJ1-1
abundance: NA
CDR3aa: CSVVGGRNTEAFF
CDR3nt: TGCAGCGTGGTGGGGGGAAGGAACACTGAAGCTTTCTTT

d_gene: NA
v_gene: TRBV21-1
j_gene: TRBJ1-5
abundance: NA
CDR3aa: CASSKDGGTYSNQPQHF
CDR3nt: TGTGCCAGCAGCAAAGACGGAGGGACTTATAGCAATCAGCCCCAGCATTTT

d_gene: TRBD1
v_gene: TRBV19
j_gene: TRBJ2-2
abundance: NA
CDR3aa: CASSFDRGPTGELFF
CDR3nt: TGTGCCAGTAGTTTCGACAGGGGGCCTACCGGGGAGCTGTTTTTT

d_gene: TRBD1
v_gene: TRBV2
j_gene: TRBJ1-2
abundance: NA
CDR3aa: CASRLGQGSYGYTF
CDR3nt: TGTGCCAGCAGGTTGGGACAGGGGAGTTATGGCTACACCTTC

d_gene: NA
v_gene: TRBV7-2
j_gene: TRBJ2-5
abundance: NA
CDR3aa: CASSLALQGHQETQYF
CDR3nt: TGTGCCAGCAGCTTAGCCTTACAGGGCCACCAAGAGACCCAGTACTTC

d_gene: NA
v_gene: TRBV2
j_gene: TRBJ1-2
abundance: NA
CDR3aa: CASSDGSGYTF
CDR3nt: TGTGCCAGCAGTGACGGTAGTGGCTACACCTTC

d_gene: TRBD2
v_gene: TRBV6-5
j_gene: TRBJ2-1
abundance: NA
CDR3aa: CASRGGGDEQFF
CDR3nt: TGTGCCAGCCGTGGGGGAGGGGATGAGCAGTTCTTC

d_gene: NA
v_gene: TRBV2
j_gene: TRBJ1-2
abundance: NA
CDR3aa: CASSGFRQEGYTF
CDR3nt: TGTGCCAGCAGTGGATTCCGACAGGAGGGCTACACCTTC

d_gene: TRBD1
v_gene: TRBV5-1
j_gene: TRBJ2-7
abundance: NA
CDR3aa: CASSSGQGDSYEQYF
CDR3nt: TGCGCCAGCAGCTCCGGACAGGGGGACTCCTACGAGCAGTACTTC

d_gene: TRBD1
v_gene: TRBV9
j_gene: TRBJ1-1
abundance: NA
CDR3aa: CASSPSTGGLTEAFF
CDR3nt: TGTGCCAGCAGCCCATCGACAGGGGGCCTTACTGAAGCTTTCTTT

d_gene: TRBD1
v_gene: TRBV30
j_gene: TRBJ1-5
abundance: NA
CDR3aa: CAWSVRDRGWVQPQHF
CDR3nt: TGTGCCTGGAGTGTACGGGACAGGGGGTGGGTTCAGCCCCAGCATTTT

d_gene: NA
v_gene: TRBV4-1
j_gene: TRBJ1-4
abundance: NA
CDR3aa: CASSHASVRRKDHEKLFF
CDR3nt: TGCGCCAGCAGCCACGCCTCAGTGAGGCGGAAGGATCATGAAAAACTGTTTTTT

d_gene: TRBD2
v_gene: TRBV7-2
j_gene: TRBJ2-1
abundance: few
CDR3aa: CASSLTSGGGNEQFF
CDR3nt: TGTGCCAGCAGCTTGACTAGCGGGGGGGGTAATGAGCAGTTCTTC

d_gene: TRBD1
v_gene: TRBV27
j_gene: TRBJ1-2
abundance: NA
CDR3aa: CASSLSVVGQGERGYTF
CDR3nt: TGTGCCAGCAGTTTATCAGTTGTGGGACAGGGAGAACGTGGCTACACCTTC

d_gene: NA
v_gene: TRBV30
j_gene: TRBJ2-3
abundance: NA
CDR3aa: CAWSVQELNTQYF
CDR3nt: TGTGCCTGGAGTGTACAGGAGCTCAATACGCAGTATTTT

d_gene: NA
v_gene: TRBV15
j_gene: TRBJ2-5
abundance: NA
CDR3aa: CATSRDRAGLQTQYF
CDR3nt: TGTGCCACCAGCAGAGATAGGGCGGGGCTACAGACCCAGTACTTC

d_gene: NA
v_gene: TRBV7-9
j_gene: TRBJ1-6
abundance: NA
CDR3aa: CASSLDTWASYNSPLHF
CDR3nt: TGTGCCAGCAGCTTAGATACGTGGGCGTCCTATAATTCACCCCTCCACTTT

d_gene: NA
v_gene: TRBV30
j_gene: TRBJ2-2
abundance: NA
CDR3aa: CAWSGRGWSTGELFF
CDR3nt: TGTGCCTGGAGTGGCAGGGGATGGAGCACCGGGGAGCTGTTTTTT

d_gene: NA
v_gene: TRBV5-1
j_gene: TRBJ2-5
abundance: NA
CDR3aa: CASSFDRPFKETQYF
CDR3nt: TGCGCCAGCAGCTTCGACAGACCCTTTAAAGAGACCCAGTACTTC

d_gene: TRBD1
v_gene: TRBV18
j_gene: TRBJ2-7
abundance: NA
CDR3aa: CASSLGTGEYEQYF
CDR3nt: TGTGCCAGCTCACTAGGGACAGGGGAGTACGAGCAGTACTTC

d_gene: NA
v_gene: TRBV5-6
j_gene: TRBJ1-2
abundance: NA
CDR3aa: CASSYQGTNYGYTF
CDR3nt: TGTGCCAGCAGTTATCAGGGAACTAACTATGGCTACACCTTC

d_gene: NA
v_gene: TRBV9
j_gene: TRBJ2-3
abundance: NA
CDR3aa: CASSVGTLPGGDTQYF
CDR3nt: TGTGCCAGCAGCGTAGGGACATTACCGGGTGGGGATACGCAGTATTTT

d_gene: NA
v_gene: TRBV27
j_gene: TRBJ1-1
abundance: few
CDR3aa: CASSLTGPSGIAFF
CDR3nt: TGTGCCAGCAGTCTTACAGGTCCCAGTGGTATAGCTTTCTTT

d_gene: NA
v_gene: TRBV7-8
j_gene: TRBJ1-5
abundance: NA
CDR3aa: CASSPQTGHSNQPQHF
CDR3nt: TGTGCCAGCAGCCCCCAAACAGGCCATAGCAATCAGCCCCAGCATTTT

d_gene: TRBD1
v_gene: TRBV15
j_gene: TRBJ2-1
abundance: NA
CDR3aa: CATSRGTGSYNEQFF
CDR3nt: TGTGCCACCAGCAGAGGGACAGGGTCCTACAATGAGCAGTTCTTC

d_gene: TRBD2
v_gene: TRBV11-3
j_gene: TRBJ2-2
abundance: NA
CDR3aa: CASGKETSGGAGGTGELFF
CDR3nt: TGTGCCAGTGGAAAAGAAACTAGCGGGGGGGCAGGGGGCACCGGGGAGCTGTTTTTT

d_gene: NA
v_gene: TRBV6-6
j_gene: TRBJ1-4
abundance: NA
CDR3aa: CASSSPGLMFF
CDR3nt: TGTGCCAGCAGTTCGCCGGGATTGATGTTTTTT

d_gene: NA
v_gene: TRBV7-9
j_gene: TRBJ2-3
abundance: NA
CDR3aa: CASSLAGLVGGRDTQYF
CDR3nt: TGTGCCAGCAGCTTAGCGGGGTTGGTGGGGGGTAGAGATACGCAGTATTTT

d_gene: NA
v_gene: TRBV18
j_gene: TRBJ2-3
abundance: NA
CDR3aa: CASAGQSPSTDTQYF
CDR3nt: TGTGCCAGCGCAGGACAGTCACCTAGCACAGATACGCAGTATTTT